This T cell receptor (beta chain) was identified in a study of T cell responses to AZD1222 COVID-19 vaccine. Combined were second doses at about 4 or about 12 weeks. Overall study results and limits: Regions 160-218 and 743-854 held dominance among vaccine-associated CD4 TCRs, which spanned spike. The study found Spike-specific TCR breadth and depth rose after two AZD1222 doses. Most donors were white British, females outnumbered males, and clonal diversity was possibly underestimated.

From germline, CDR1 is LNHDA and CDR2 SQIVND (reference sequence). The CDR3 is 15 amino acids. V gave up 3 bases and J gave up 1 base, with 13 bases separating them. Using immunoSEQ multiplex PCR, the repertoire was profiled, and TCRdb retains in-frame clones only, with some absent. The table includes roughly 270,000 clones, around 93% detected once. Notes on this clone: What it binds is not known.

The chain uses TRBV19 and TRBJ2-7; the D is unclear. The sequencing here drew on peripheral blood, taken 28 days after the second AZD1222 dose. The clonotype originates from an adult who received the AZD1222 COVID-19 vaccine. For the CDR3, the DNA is TGTGCCAGTAGTATTGGTGGTATTTGGTCCTACGAGCAGTACTTC. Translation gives CASSIGGIWSYEQYF.